Sequencing of this T cell receptor (beta chain) was carried out in a study of Graves' ophthalmopathy and Graves' hyperthyroidism. For repertoire sequencing, the TCR beta CDR3 regions were amplified from RNA transcripts. A first-round RT-PCR used HTBI primers, followed by a second-round multiplex PCR. TCRdb recomputed calls from the multiplex PCR reads with MiXCR, one row per CDR3 protein. The sample has hundreds of thousands of distinct CDR3 sequences, 40% seen once. Trimming left V 2 bases short and J 1 base short, with 11 bases between. Germline loops: CDR1 SEHNR, CDR2 FQNEAQ (reference sequence). This CDR3 is 15 amino acids long.

The source is an adult man with Graves' ophthalmopathy. The sequenced sample consisted of peripheral blood. The chain couples TRBV7-9 to TRBJ1-1; a possible D gene is TRBD1 (5 bases). In nucleotides, the CDR3 is TGTGCCAGCAGCTTAATAGCCGGGGCGAACACTGAAGCTTTCTTT. It is translated as CASSLIAGANTEAFF.